This T cell receptor (beta chain) was found in a study of cytomegalovirus exposure and HLA in healthy donors. Amplification used 60 Vbeta primers and 13 Jbeta primers. Generated by immunoSEQ multiplex PCR, the TCRdb table keeps only in-frame clones and is missing some. This sample has 200,000 to 250,000 clones; roughly 79% occur once, and the top ten carry over 0.5%. CDR1 and CDR2 (germline): SGHDT, YYEEEE. Trimming took off 5 bases at V and 9 bases at J, with 11 bases between the two ends. This CDR3 region has 12 residues. Study-level findings and limits: Common viral pathogens (according to a later analysis) appeared linked to several of the most significant clusters. Later analysis suggested most CMV-associated TCR beta chains were HLA-restricted.

As to this clone: What it binds is unknown.

Source material: PBMCs. This TCR was recovered from a woman aged 35 to 49 in good health and CMV-seronegative. V usage is TRBV5-6 and J usage is TRBJ1-4; the D gene is possibly TRBD1 (6 bases). The CDR3 DNA reads TGTGCCAGCAGTTACAGGGTTAAAAAACTGTTTTTT. It is translated as CASSYRVKKLFF. Supplemented by reference TRBV5-6 and TRBJ1-4, the full variable domain reads DAGVTQSPTHLIKTRGQQVTLRCSPKSGHDTVSWYQQALGQGPQFIFQYYEEEERQRGNFPDRFSGHQFPNYSSELNVNALLLGDSALYLCASSYRVKKLFFGSGTQLSVL.